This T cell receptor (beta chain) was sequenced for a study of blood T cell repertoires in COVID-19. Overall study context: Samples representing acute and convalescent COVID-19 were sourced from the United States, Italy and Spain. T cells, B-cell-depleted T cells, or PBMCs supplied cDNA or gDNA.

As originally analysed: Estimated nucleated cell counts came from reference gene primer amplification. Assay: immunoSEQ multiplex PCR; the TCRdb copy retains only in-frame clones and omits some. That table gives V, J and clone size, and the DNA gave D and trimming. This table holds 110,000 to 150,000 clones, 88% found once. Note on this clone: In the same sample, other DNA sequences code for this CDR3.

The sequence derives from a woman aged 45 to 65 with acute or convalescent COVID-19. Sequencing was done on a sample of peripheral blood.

CDR3: CASSLGGYEQYF. CDR3 sequence (DNA): TGCGCCAGCAGCTTAGGCGGCTACGAGCAGTACTTC. The chain couples TRBV5-1 to TRBJ2-7; D uncertain. The germline V gene encodes CDR1 SGHRS and CDR2 YFSETQ. The CDR3 contains 12 residues. The V end lost 2 bases, the J end lost 3 bases, and 6 bases lay between the germline ends.